This TCR beta chain was captured in a study of OX40 agonist ivuxolimab in advanced cancers. With regard to the full study: Ivuxolimab, which targeted the costimulatory receptor OX40 (CD134), was an agonistic, fully human IgG2 monoclonal antibody. Intravenous ivuxolimab was administered to patients every 2 weeks at six dose levels: 0.01, 0.1, 0.3, 1.5, 3 and 10 mg/kg. Of the 50 to 55 patients in dose escalation, around 20 had hepatocellular carcinoma, some 15 had melanoma, 9 had renal cell carcinoma and 9 had head and neck cancer. A male proportion of about 79% and a mean age of roughly 55 years, ranging from roughly 20 to 80, were recorded for the dose-escalation cohort. Patients were allowed to have had prior anti-PD-1, anti-PD-L1 or anti-CTLA-4 therapy, and approximately 43% of the dose-escalation patients had previously received checkpoint inhibitors. Partial responses occurred in three dose-escalation patients, of whom one had hepatocellular carcinoma and two had cutaneous melanoma. The point of sequencing TCRbeta in the periphery was to test whether ivuxolimab changed TCR sequence diversity and drove clonal T-cell expansion. The paper describes the monotherapy dose-escalation part (N = 52 patients) of the phase I trial of ivuxolimab.

Genomic DNA was isolated from the sorted cells so that the TCRbeta CDR3 region could be sequenced. TCRbeta CDR3 regions were sequenced using the immunoSEQ Assay. Imported from immuneACCESS, the table was reduced by TCRdb to in-frame sequences with V and J called. These copies leave out some clones; in studies compared against another copy, an unresolved V gene accounts for under half, and the cause of the remainder is not known. The sample profile shows 70,000 to 85,000 clones; around 94% of them were found once. The top ten clonotypes cover roughly 9.6% of the sample. Comments on this clone: Its antigen has not been determined. One base away there is no much larger clone; base qualities are not given.

The trial excluded patients who had a history of autoimmune disease or were on systemic immunosuppression. Peripheral blood for TCR sequencing was collected from all dose cohorts at baseline, on cycle 4 day 1, and on cycle 7 day 1. The samples were taken from a phase I, first-in-human, multicenter, open-label dose-escalation trial of ivuxolimab. The trial enrolled adults with locally advanced or metastatic head and neck squamous cell, hepatocellular, melanoma or renal cell carcinoma. Before TCR sequencing, CD4+ and CD8+ T cells were separately sorted from peripheral blood. Here is what the overall study found, with its caveats: Partial responders in the 0.1-3.0 mg/kg groups had among the lowest normalized peripheral clonal expansion, especially among CD8+ T cells. At doses from 0.1 to 3.0 mg/kg, clonal expansion was seen in both CD4+ and CD8+ blood T cells between baseline and week 6. Antigen specificity was not determined for the clonally expanded peripheral T cells. Low levels of normalized T-cell clonal expansion were also shown by some nonresponding patients. On average, CD8+ T cells showed more expanded clones than CD4+ T cells after ivuxolimab.

Inclusive of the bounding cysteine and phenylalanine, the CDR3 is 11 residues long. The retained sequence is limited to the CDR3, 33 bases, with the frame set at the first base. At the junction V is shortened by 2 bases and J by 4 bases, with 4 bases in between. The germline V gene supplies CDR1 SGHDT and CDR2 YYEEEE. In this chain, TRBV5-6 is recombined with TRBJ2-7; no D gene call is confident. This clonotype was sampled from an adult with an advanced solid tumor such as melanoma, head and neck, liver or kidney cancer. Here the sequenced sample was CD4+ or CD8+ T cells sorted from blood, taken in a trial of the OX40 agonist ivuxolimab. The CDR3 protein is CASSFGYEQYF. The DNA sequence is given as TGTGCCAGCAGCTTCGGTTACGAGCAGTACTTC.